This T cell receptor (beta chain) was found in a study of T cell changes during pregnancy in multiple sclerosis. Measured with immunoSEQ multiplex PCR; TCRdb has only the in-frame clones, and not every one. The sample records tens of thousands of clones, 90% being singletons. V lost 4 bases and J lost 8; bases outside the gene matches: 1. This CDR3 spans 12 amino acids. Germline values: CDR1 MNHEY, CDR2 SMNVEV (reference sequence). This material consisted of CD4+ T cells from peripheral blood mononuclear cells, taken in the second trimester of pregnancy. V usage is TRBV27 and J usage is TRBJ2-4, with 8 bases matching TRBD2. The source is a female donor with multiple sclerosis, enrolled in a pregnancy study. The CDR3 loop is CASSSGGDIQYF. The CDR3 DNA follows: TGTGCCAGCAGTTCCGGGGGGGACATTCAGTACTTC.